The clone carrying this T cell receptor beta chain has only one observation. Its matching antigen is unknown. The use of a sample-barcoded 5' primer and a J-beta primer mix characterized a second PCR of roughly 6 to 11 cycles. TCRdb re-called the 5' RACE reads through MiXCR, storing one row per CDR3 protein. The sample yields approximately 2,000,000 distinct CDR3 sequences, about two fifths seen once. The CDR3 length is 15 residues. V lost 5 bases and J 4 bases, leaving 20 bases between the germline ends. Germline assignment: CDR1 SQVTM and CDR2 ANQGSEA. The source of the sample is a study of blood T cells in healthy people across ages. The study, taken as a whole, reports: Roughly linear declines in TCR beta diversity per million T cells occurred with age. Donors of long life had a larger count of naive CD4+ cells and greater diversity than aged donors.

The receptor's source is a human donor in good health. The V and J genes are TRBV29-1 and TRBJ1-1; D gene ambiguous. The specimen was blood. CDR3 region: CSVRRVLGGPTEAFF. DNA for the CDR3: TGCAGCGTTCGAAGGGTCTTGGGAGGACCCACTGAAGCTTTCTTT.